The present entry profiles one T cell receptor (beta chain) with its context. The CDR3 runs 18 residues. Looked up from germline, CDR1 is MDHEN and CDR2 is SYDVKM. J gave up 9 bases and V 5 bases, and 16 bases lay outside the gene matches. Some clones are missing from TCRdb's copy, which holds only in-frame ones; the method was immunoSEQ multiplex PCR. The sample holds about 180,000 clones; roughly 82% are singletons and the top ten take roughly 9%. These data originate in a study of blood T cell repertoires in COVID-19. Overall study: Nucleic acid was either cDNA or gDNA, and it came from T cells, B-cell-depleted T cells, or PBMCs.

The J gene is TRBJ2-3, the V gene TRBV28; 14 nucleotides agree with TRBD2. This clonotype originated in a woman between 65 and 79 years old with acute or convalescent COVID-19. Input material: peripheral blood. The CDR3: CASSTPPGLAGDRDTQYF. The CDR3 DNA sequence: TGTGCCAGCAGTACCCCGCCGGGACTAGCGGGAGACAGGGACACGCAGTATTTT.